The rows below give T cell receptor beta chains drawn from one sample of a study of cytomegalovirus exposure and HLA in healthy donors. Profiling relied on immunoSEQ multiplex PCR, and the TCRdb table lists in-frame clones only, not all of them. The repertoire holds about 91,000 clones, with 69% as singletons. Material: PBMCs. These receptors all come from a female donor in good health and CMV-seronegative. CDR3s include the opening cysteine and the closing phenylalanine or tryptophan. The D gene is left open where the match is weak. The size entry is marked missing in some rows and otherwise reads once, few, many or a size class.

clone_size: .
j_call: TRBJ2-4
v_call: TRBV30
d_call: TRBD2
cdr3_aa: CAWNLYGGAKNIQYF
cdr3_nt: TGTGCCTGGAATTTGTACGGGGGGGCCAAAAACATTCAGTACTTC

clone_size: .
j_call: TRBJ1-5
v_call: TRBV1
d_call: .
cdr3_aa: CTSSQDFAGKFRQPQHF
cdr3_nt: TGCACCAGCAGCCAAGATTTCGCAGGGAAGTTCAGGCAGCCCCAGCATTTT

clone_size: .
j_call: TRBJ1-1
v_call: TRBV2
d_call: TRBD1
cdr3_aa: CASSQGGTEAFF
cdr3_nt: TGTGCCAGCAGCCAGGGGGGCACTGAAGCTTTCTTT

clone_size: .
j_call: TRBJ1-2
v_call: TRBV6-5
d_call: TRBD1
cdr3_aa: CASAQTGLFFGYTF
cdr3_nt: TGTGCCAGCGCGCAGACAGGGTTATTCTTTGGCTACACCTTC

clone_size: .
j_call: TRBJ2-2
v_call: TRBV7-8
d_call: TRBD1
cdr3_aa: CASSLRDRVNTGELFF
cdr3_nt: TGTGCCAGCAGCTTAAGGGACAGGGTAAACACCGGGGAGCTGTTTTTT

clone_size: .
j_call: TRBJ2-2
v_call: TRBV2
d_call: TRBD1
cdr3_aa: CASNDDREVSGELFF
cdr3_nt: TGTGCCAGCAACGATGACAGGGAAGTTAGCGGGGAGCTGTTTTTT

clone_size: .
j_call: TRBJ2-7
v_call: TRBV7-2
d_call: TRBD2
cdr3_aa: CASSLGGGTYEQYF
cdr3_nt: TGTGCCAGCAGCTTAGGCGGGGGGACCTACGAGCAGTACTTC

clone_size: .
j_call: TRBJ2-1
v_call: TRBV7-9
d_call: TRBD2
cdr3_aa: CASSSRLAGLNNEQFF
cdr3_nt: TGTGCCAGCAGCTCGCGACTAGCGGGACTGAACAATGAGCAGTTCTTC

clone_size: .
j_call: TRBJ2-7
v_call: TRBV5-1
d_call: .
cdr3_aa: CASSLVGRGTYEQYF
cdr3_nt: TGCGCCAGCAGCTTGGTCGGGCGGGGAACCTACGAGCAGTACTTC

clone_size: .
j_call: TRBJ2-7
v_call: TRBV7-3
d_call: TRBD2
cdr3_aa: CASSLYGEGEQYF
cdr3_nt: TGTGCCAGCAGCTTATACGGGGAGGGCGAGCAGTACTTC

clone_size: .
j_call: TRBJ2-1
v_call: TRBV4-1
d_call: TRBD2
cdr3_aa: CASSQPGLAGNEQFF
cdr3_nt: TGCGCCAGCAGCCAACCGGGACTAGCGGGCAATGAGCAGTTCTTC

clone_size: once
j_call: TRBJ2-1
v_call: TRBV13
d_call: TRBD2
cdr3_aa: CASSTDSSGSGNEQFF
cdr3_nt: TGTGCCAGCAGCACCGACTCTAGCGGGAGTGGGAATGAGCAGTTCTTC

clone_size: .
j_call: TRBJ1-2
v_call: TRBV7-9
d_call: TRBD1
cdr3_aa: CASSAQGAHYGYTF
cdr3_nt: TGTGCCAGCAGCGCACAGGGGGCTCACTATGGCTACACCTTC

clone_size: .
j_call: TRBJ2-3
v_call: TRBV5-4
d_call: TRBD1
cdr3_aa: CASSPGTGVWDTQYF
cdr3_nt: TGTGCCAGCAGCCCAGGGACAGGGGTATGGGATACGCAGTATTTT

clone_size: few
j_call: TRBJ1-1
v_call: TRBV4-1
d_call: .
cdr3_aa: CASSQVVNTEAFF
cdr3_nt: TGCGCCAGCAGCCAAGTAGTGAACACTGAAGCTTTCTTT

clone_size: .
j_call: TRBJ1-5
v_call: TRBV19
d_call: .
cdr3_aa: CASRAGVSQPQHF
cdr3_nt: TGTGCCAGTAGGGCAGGGGTTAGTCAGCCCCAGCATTTT

clone_size: .
j_call: TRBJ2-6
v_call: TRBV7-3
d_call: .
cdr3_aa: CASSLGVPTPSGANVLTF
cdr3_nt: TGTGCCAGCAGCTTAGGTGTCCCGACACCCTCTGGGGCCAACGTCCTGACTTTC

clone_size: .
j_call: TRBJ1-4
v_call: TRBV7-2
d_call: .
cdr3_aa: CASSPYAGPTNEKLFF
cdr3_nt: TGTGCCAGCAGCCCGTACGCAGGGCCTACTAATGAAAAACTGTTTTTT

clone_size: .
j_call: TRBJ2-7
v_call: TRBV7-9
d_call: .
cdr3_aa: CSSSSGRFYEQYF
cdr3_nt: TGTTCCAGCAGCTCGGGAAGATTTTACGAGCAGTACTTC

clone_size: .
j_call: TRBJ1-5
v_call: TRBV2
d_call: .
cdr3_aa: CASSTHLPYSNQPQHF
cdr3_nt: TGTGCCAGCAGTACACACCTCCCGTATAGCAATCAGCCCCAGCATTTT

clone_size: .
j_call: TRBJ1-6
v_call: TRBV27
d_call: TRBD1
cdr3_aa: CASKNRDSAGFLIPLHF
cdr3_nt: TGTGCCAGCAAAAACCGGGACAGCGCCGGCTTTTTGATTCCCCTCCACTTT

clone_size: .
j_call: TRBJ2-1
v_call: TRBV11-3
d_call: TRBD1
cdr3_aa: CASSHTGQGTHEQFF
cdr3_nt: TGTGCCAGCAGCCACACGGGACAGGGTACCCATGAGCAGTTCTTC

clone_size: few
j_call: TRBJ2-5
v_call: TRBV21-1
d_call: .
cdr3_aa: CASSKGQGEETQYF
cdr3_nt: TGTGCCAGCAGCAAAGGGCAGGGGGAAGAGACCCAGTACTTC

clone_size: .
j_call: TRBJ1-1
v_call: TRBV6-1
d_call: .
cdr3_aa: CASSEARGGNTEAFF
cdr3_nt: TGTGCCAGCAGTGAAGCCCGCGGCGGGAACACTGAAGCTTTCTTT

clone_size: .
j_call: TRBJ1-5
v_call: TRBV27
d_call: .
cdr3_aa: CASSPTGPGQPQHF
cdr3_nt: TGTGCCAGCAGTCCAACAGGGCCAGGTCAGCCCCAGCATTTT

clone_size: .
j_call: TRBJ2-1
v_call: TRBV19
d_call: TRBD1
cdr3_aa: CASSSTGEDKKFF
cdr3_nt: TGTGCCAGTAGTTCGACAGGGGAAGACAAGAAGTTCTTC

clone_size: once
j_call: TRBJ2-3
v_call: TRBV6-1
d_call: .
cdr3_aa: CASSDGYRGLRTDTQYF
cdr3_nt: TGTGCCAGCAGTGACGGTTATAGAGGGTTGCGCACAGATACGCAGTATTTT

clone_size: .
j_call: TRBJ2-5
v_call: TRBV25-1
d_call: TRBD2
cdr3_aa: CASHAHGGGQETQYF
cdr3_nt: TGTGCCAGCCATGCGCATGGCGGGGGGCAAGAGACCCAGTACTTC

clone_size: .
j_call: TRBJ2-5
v_call: TRBV21-1
d_call: .
cdr3_aa: CASPSRDSVQETQYF
cdr3_nt: TGTGCCAGCCCTTCCCGGGACTCAGTTCAAGAGACCCAGTACTTC

clone_size: .
j_call: TRBJ2-7
v_call: TRBV30
d_call: .
cdr3_aa: CAWKVPSDSGEQYF
cdr3_nt: TGTGCCTGGAAAGTTCCTAGCGACTCGGGGGAGCAGTACTTC

clone_size: .
j_call: TRBJ1-1
v_call: TRBV30
d_call: .
cdr3_aa: CAWCPGLVVTEAFF
cdr3_nt: TGTGCCTGGTGCCCAGGGTTGGTGGTCACTGAAGCTTTCTTT

clone_size: few
j_call: TRBJ2-5
v_call: TRBV6-5
d_call: TRBD2
cdr3_aa: CASSPLSGPGETQYF
cdr3_nt: TGTGCCAGCAGTCCTCTTAGCGGGCCAGGGGAGACCCAGTACTTC

clone_size: .
j_call: TRBJ2-7
v_call: TRBV7-2
d_call: TRBD2
cdr3_aa: CASSLRTSGGESSYEQYF
cdr3_nt: TGTGCCAGCAGCTTACGTACTAGCGGGGGGGAAAGCTCCTACGAGCAGTACTTC

clone_size: .
j_call: TRBJ2-7
v_call: TRBV6-1
d_call: TRBD2
cdr3_aa: CASSEAMGGQVTAYEQYF
cdr3_nt: TGTGCCAGCAGTGAAGCAATGGGAGGGCAGGTTACCGCGTACGAGCAGTACTTC

clone_size: .
j_call: TRBJ2-1
v_call: TRBV7-6
d_call: .
cdr3_aa: CASSFSGGNEQFF
cdr3_nt: TGTGCCAGCAGCTTCTCAGGGGGGAATGAGCAGTTCTTC

clone_size: .
j_call: TRBJ2-2
v_call: TRBV10-1
d_call: .
cdr3_aa: CASSEKEGLGPGELFF
cdr3_nt: TGCGCCAGCAGTGAGAAGGAGGGACTGGGACCCGGGGAGCTGTTTTTT

clone_size: .
j_call: TRBJ1-5
v_call: TRBV28
d_call: .
cdr3_aa: CASRTHPRGSINQPQHF
cdr3_nt: TGTGCCAGCAGGACCCACCCTCGAGGGAGCATCAATCAGCCCCAGCATTTT